Following are 16 T cell receptor beta chains from one sample sequenced in a study of T-cell reconstitution after alpha-beta-depleted transplantation in children. Unique molecular identifiers were built into the TCRbeta library. TCRdb re-called the PCR reads with MiXCR, one entry per CDR3 protein. The sample shows more than 200,000 distinct CDR3 sequences, 20% to 30% of them seen only once. The sample was PBMCs, mostly from graft donor cells, taken 360 days after TCRalphabeta/CD19-depleted stem cell transplant. The receptors shown here come from a female patient between 2 and 15 years old who had a stem cell transplant for congenital amegakaryocytic thrombocytopenia, so the T cells may come from the graft donor.

This clonotype was counted between two and nine times. The chain joins TRBV10-3 to TRBJ2-5; TRBD1 matches 10 bases. Trimming removed 3 bases from V and 5 bases from J; junction bases left unmatched: 9. Germline V gene lookup returns CDR1 ENHRY and CDR2 SYGVKD. The CDR3 runs 16 residues. The DNA for the CDR3 is TGTGCCATCAGTGACTTTGACAGGGGGCGCGGGGAGACCCAGTACTTC. Its protein product is CAISDFDRGRGETQYF.

V gene TRBV12-3 or TRBV12-4 combines with J gene TRBJ2-1, with 8 bases lining up with TRBD2. This CDR3 comprises 15 residues. V was clipped by 7 bases and J by 9 bases; unmatched bases: 14. The CDR3 sequence is CASTDSGRGGVEQFF. The CDR3 DNA reads as TGTGCCAGCACCGATTCGGGCCGGGGGGGAGTTGAGCAGTTCTTC.

The chain carries TRBV5-4 and TRBJ1-2; 10 bases align to TRBD1. V was clipped by 5 bases and J by 3 bases; unmatched bases: 4. This CDR3 region has 14 residues. The germline V gene has CDR1 SGHNT and CDR2 YYREEE (reference sequence). The CDR3 spells CASRRTGGHYGYTF. CDR3 in DNA: TGTGCCAGCAGGAGGACAGGGGGACACTATGGCTACACCTTC.

There are a few counts of this clonotype. The chain has TRBV12-3 or TRBV12-4 and TRBJ1-3; D unresolved. V lost 6 bases to trimming and J lost 2 bases, with 14 bases between them. The CDR3 spans 15 residues. CDR3 in amino acids: CASSLGQYTGNTIYF. CDR3 bases: TGTGCCAGCAGCCTCGGGCAGTACACTGGAAACACCATATATTTT.

This clonotype was seen a handful of times. The V call is TRBV7-2, the J call TRBJ2-3, with 10 bases lining up with TRBD2. V lost 4 bases, J lost 0 bases, and 7 bases stayed unmatched. CDR1 is SGHTA, CDR2 FQGNSA, per germline. The length of the CDR3 is 17 residues. CDR3 coding DNA: TGTGCCAGCAGCTCGCGGACTAGCGGCCCTAGCACAGATACGCAGTATTTT. Amino acid sequence: CASSSRTSGPSTDTQYF.

The sample holds many counts of this clonotype. V is TRBV4-1 and J is TRBJ2-1; maybe TRBD1 (6 bases). The CDR3 has 15 residues. Germline values: CDR1 MGHRA, CDR2 YSYEKL. Deletions cut 1 base from V and 1 base from J, with 8 bases between. In DNA, the CDR3 is TGCGCCAGCAGCCAAGGGACAGCTTCCTACAATGAGCAGTTCTTC. Amino acids: CASSQGTASYNEQFF.

This clonotype was seen a handful of times. The chain uses TRBV3-1 and TRBJ2-5, with TRBD2 matching 10 bases. Unmatched junction bases numbered 2, after V lost 6 bases and J lost 1 base. CDR3 length: 14 residues. In germline, CDR1 is LGHDT, CDR2 YNNKEL (reference sequence). CDR3 in amino acids: CASRWTSGQETQYF. DNA for the CDR3: TGTGCCAGCAGGTGGACTAGCGGCCAAGAGACCCAGTACTTC.

This sequence joins TRBV28 and TRBJ1-5, with 7 nucleotides matching TRBD1. Per germline, CDR1 MDHEN and CDR2 SYDVKM. The junction had 11 bases not matched to a gene; V was cut back by 6 bases and J by 0 bases. The CDR3 has 17 residues. The CDR3: CASSFLGGFYSNQPQHF. CDR3 coding DNA: TGTGCCAGCAGCTTCCTAGGGGGCTTTTATAGCAATCAGCCCCAGCATTTT.

This clonotype was detected only a few times. V and J are TRBV28 and TRBJ2-1; 11 positions agree with TRBD1. CDR1 and CDR2 from the germline V gene are MDHEN and SYDVKM. V lost 2 bases and J lost 6; bases outside the gene matches: 3. The CDR3 spans 15 residues. DNA of the CDR3: TGTGCCAGCAGTTTACCGGACAGGGGGCTCAATGAGCAGTTCTTC. Its protein product is CASSLPDRGLNEQFF.

V is TRBV7-9 and J is TRBJ1-6, with TRBD1 matching over 9 bases. The CDR3 length is 15 residues. The germline CDR1 and CDR2 sequences are SEHNR and FQNEAQ (reference sequence). The J segment lost 9 bases and the V segment lost 4 bases, leaving 7 bases of the junction unmatched. The CDR3 DNA is TGTGCCAGCAGCTCGGACAGGGGTCGTGGTTCACCCCTCCACTTT. This codes for CASSSDRGRGSPLHF.

This clonotype appeared a few times. The V gene is TRBV12-3 or TRBV12-4, the J gene TRBJ1-6; a possible D gene is TRBD1 (5 bases). This CDR3 contains 13 residues. Trimming removed 5 bases from V and 8 bases from J, with 10 bases in between. CDR3 protein: CASSADTYSPLHF. The CDR3 nucleotides are TGTGCCAGCAGTGCGGACACTTATTCACCCCTCCACTTT.

The gene calls are TRBV6-2 or TRBV6-3 and TRBJ2-3; D remains unclear. Germline values: CDR1 MNHEY, CDR2 SVGEGT. Deletions cut 1 base from V and 4 bases from J, with 6 bases between. This CDR3 spans 13 amino acids. CDR3 in DNA: TGTGCCAGCAGTTACTTACGACCAGATACGCAGTATTTT. It is translated as CASSYLRPDTQYF.

This clonotype was detected ten times or more. The chain employs TRBV4-2 and TRBJ1-3; D may be TRBD1 (5 bases). V was pared by 4 bases and J by 0 bases, with 22 bases between. CDR3 size: 19 residues. Looked up from germline, CDR1 is LGHNA and CDR2 is YNFKEQ. CDR3 DNA: TGTGCCAGCAGCCTATTGAAAACTTCCGACAGTAGCTCTGGAAACACCATATATTTT. It yields the protein CASSLLKTSDSSSGNTIYF.

The chain carries TRBV24-1 and TRBJ2-3; D possibly uses TRBD1 or TRBD2 (5 bases each). CDR3 length: 14 residues. Germline CDR1 is KGHDR and CDR2 is SFDVKD. Trimming removed 5 bases from V and 0 bases from J, with 8 bases in between. This chain's CDR3 is CATSGDPSTDTQYF. DNA for the CDR3: TGTGCCACCAGTGGGGACCCTAGCACAGATACGCAGTATTTT.

The chain couples TRBV28 to TRBJ2-1; perhaps D is TRBD1 or TRBD2 (5 bases each). CDR1 MDHEN and CDR2 SYDVKM come from the germline V gene. CDR3 length: 15 residues. V dropped 6 bases and J dropped 3 bases, with 15 bases sitting between them. The CDR3 here is CASRKPGRFYNEQFF. DNA for the CDR3: TGTGCCAGCAGGAAGCCGGGACGGTTCTACAATGAGCAGTTCTTC.

About this clonotype itself: One base away lies a much larger clone, so this may be a sequencing read error. The conserved phenylalanine or tryptophan is not found at the CDR3 terminus, so this likely reflects a read error. V usage is TRBV6-4 and J usage is TRBJ1-6; D is unclear. V lost 6 bases and J 7 bases, leaving 13 bases between the germline ends. The germline CDR1 and CDR2 sequences are MRHNA and SNTAGT. CDR3 length equals 14 residues. CDR3 sequence: CASSRIDTNSPLHI. The CDR3 DNA sequence: TGTGCCAGCAGCCGCATCGACACGAATTCACCCCTCCACATT.